What follows is one TCR beta chain and its context. Germline V gives CDR1 MNHEY, CDR2 SVGAGI. The CDR3 totals 14 residues. V was cut by 5 bases and J by 1 base, with 6 bases left in between. The data belong to a study of OX40 agonist ivuxolimab in advanced cancers. Using immunoSEQ multiplex PCR, the repertoire was profiled, and TCRdb retains in-frame clones only, with some absent. The table has approximately 82,000 clones, 70% to 90% seen once. The starting material was CD4+ or CD8+ T cells sorted from blood, obtained in a trial of the OX40 agonist ivuxolimab. The TCR comes from an adult with an advanced solid tumor such as melanoma, head and neck, liver or kidney cancer. This rearrangement joins TRBV6-5 to TRBJ1-6; D unclear. CDR3: CASSRVSYNSPLHF. The CDR3 DNA follows: TGTGCCAGCAGTAGGGTATCCTATAATTCACCCCTCCACTTT.